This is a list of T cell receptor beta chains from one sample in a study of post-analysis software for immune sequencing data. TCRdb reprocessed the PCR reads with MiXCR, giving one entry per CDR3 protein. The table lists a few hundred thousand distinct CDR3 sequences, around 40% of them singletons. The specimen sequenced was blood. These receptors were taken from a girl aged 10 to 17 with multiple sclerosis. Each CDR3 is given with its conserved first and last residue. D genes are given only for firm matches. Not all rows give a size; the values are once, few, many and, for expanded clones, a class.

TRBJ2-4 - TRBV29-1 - CSATRGGRNIQYF TGCAGCGCCACGAGGGGCGGTAGAAACATTCAGTACTTC
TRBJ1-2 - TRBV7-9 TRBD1 CASSILSPTGVANYGYTF TGTGCCAGCAGCATCCTATCCCCCACAGGGGTCGCTAACTATGGCTACACCTTC
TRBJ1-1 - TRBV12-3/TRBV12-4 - CASAAGTSNTEAFF TGTGCCAGCGCAGCCGGGACGTCGAACACTGAAGCTTTCTTT
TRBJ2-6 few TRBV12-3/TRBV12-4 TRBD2 CASSQRLATFSGANVLTF TGTGCCAGCAGTCAAAGACTAGCGACCTTCTCTGGGGCCAACGTCCTGACTTTC
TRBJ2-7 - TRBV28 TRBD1 CASETGAGYEQYF TGTGCCAGCGAAACAGGGGCTGGCTACGAGCAGTACTTC
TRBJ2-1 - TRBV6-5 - CASSYMAGRYNEQFF TGTGCCAGCAGTTACATGGCAGGACGGTACAATGAGCAGTTCTTC
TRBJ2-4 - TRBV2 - CASSGLDVLQNIQYF TGTGCCAGCAGTGGGCTGGACGTCCTACAAAACATTCAGTACTTC
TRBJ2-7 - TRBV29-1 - CSVADFTYEQYF TGCAGCGTGGCGGACTTTACCTACGAGCAGTACTTC
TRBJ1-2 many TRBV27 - CASRDVNNYGYTF TGTGCCAGCCGGGACGTCAATAACTATGGCTACACCTTC
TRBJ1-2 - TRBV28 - CASSIAWANGVYGYTF TGTGCCAGCAGCATAGCATGGGCCAATGGGGTCTATGGCTACACCTTC
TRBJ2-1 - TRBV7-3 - CASSLASGVYNEQFF TGTGCCAGCAGCTTAGCCAGCGGAGTATACAATGAGCAGTTCTTC
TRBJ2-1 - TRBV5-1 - CASSPQSLRAGSLLLLGNEQFF TGCGCCAGCAGCCCCCAGTCTCTGAGGGCAGGGAGCTTACTACTACTTGGAAACGAGCAGTTCTTC
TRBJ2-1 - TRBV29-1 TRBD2 CSVEISGRGNEQFF TGCAGCGTTGAAATTAGCGGGAGGGGTAATGAGCAGTTCTTC
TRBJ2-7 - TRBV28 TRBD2 CASSSPGGAGVYEQYF TGTGCCAGCAGTTCCCCCGGGGGAGCGGGAGTCTACGAGCAGTACTTC
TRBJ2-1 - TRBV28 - CASSRDRGVREGSYNEQFF TGTGCCAGCAGTCGGGACAGGGGTGTGCGGGAGGGGTCCTACAATGAGCAGTTCTTC
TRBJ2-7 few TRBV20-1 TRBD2 CSARGGWGRGEQYF TGCAGTGCTAGAGGAGGCTGGGGGAGGGGAGAGCAGTACTTC
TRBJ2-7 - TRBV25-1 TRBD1 CASSLEGDRETIRYF TGTGCCAGCAGCTTGGAGGGGGACAGGGAAACGATACGGTACTTC
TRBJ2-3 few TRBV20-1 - CSARAGRPLSTDTQYF TGCAGTGCTAGAGCAGGCAGACCGCTTAGCACAGATACGCAGTATTTT
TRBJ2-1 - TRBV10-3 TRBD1 CAISAGTGRGGEQFF TGTGCCATCAGTGCCGGGACAGGGAGGGGTGGCGAGCAGTTCTTC
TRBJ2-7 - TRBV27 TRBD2 CASSPLPGLAAYEQYF TGTGCCAGCAGTCCCCTGCCGGGACTAGCGGCCTACGAGCAGTACTTC
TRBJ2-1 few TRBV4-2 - CASSQVQYEQFF TGTGCCAGCAGCCAAGTTCAGTATGAGCAGTTCTTC
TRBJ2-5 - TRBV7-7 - CASSLEGSLETQYF TGTGCTAGCAGCTTAGAGGGTAGCCTGGAGACCCAGTACTTC
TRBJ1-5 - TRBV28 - CASSPQIGNQPQHF TGTGCCAGCAGCCCCCAAATTGGGAATCAGCCCCAGCATTTT
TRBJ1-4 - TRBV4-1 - CASSQLQGLNEKLFF TGCGCCAGCAGCCAACTCCAGGGCCTTAATGAAAAACTGTTTTTT
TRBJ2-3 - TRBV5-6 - CASSRLLTDTQYF TGTGCCAGCAGCCGGCTCCTTACAGATACGCAGTATTTT
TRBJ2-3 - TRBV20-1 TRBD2 CSASVTSGSTDTQYF TGCAGTGCTAGTGTAACTAGCGGGAGCACAGATACGCAGTATTTT
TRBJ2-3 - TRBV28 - CASSGPSDPGTDTQYF TGTGCCAGCAGTGGCCCTAGCGACCCCGGCACAGATACGCAGTATTTT
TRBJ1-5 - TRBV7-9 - CASSPVSNQPQHF TGTGCCAGCAGCCCCGTCAGCAATCAGCCCCAGCATTTT
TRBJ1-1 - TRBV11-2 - CASSPDNPEAFF TGTGCCAGCAGCCCGGACAACCCTGAAGCTTTCTTT
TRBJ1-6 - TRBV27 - CASCRTDYVSTLHF TGTGCCAGCTGCCGGACAGACTACGTGAGCACCCTCCACTTT
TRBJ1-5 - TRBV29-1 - CSVGAGVNQPQHF TGCAGCGTCGGGGCGGGGGTCAATCAGCCCCAGCATTTT
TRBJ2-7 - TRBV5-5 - CASSTDVYEQYF TGTGCCAGCAGCACCGACGTCTACGAGCAGTACTTC
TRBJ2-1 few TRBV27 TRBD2 CASSLTSGFGSSYNEQFF TGTGCCAGCAGTTTGACTAGCGGGTTTGGGAGCTCCTACAATGAGCAGTTCTTC
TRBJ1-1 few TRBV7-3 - CASSLDRETTEAFF TGTGCCAGCAGCTTAGACCGGGAGACCACTGAAGCTTTCTTT
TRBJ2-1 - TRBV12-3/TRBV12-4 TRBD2 CASRELREGDEQFF TGTGCCAGCAGGGAATTGCGGGAGGGCGATGAGCAGTTCTTC
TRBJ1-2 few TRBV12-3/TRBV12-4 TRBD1 CASSPRDSGASGYTF TGTGCCAGCAGTCCCAGGGACAGCGGGGCGAGTGGCTACACCTTC
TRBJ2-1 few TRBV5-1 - CASSLAGRSSYNEQFF TGCGCCAGCAGCTTGGCCGGGCGAAGCTCCTACAATGAGCAGTTCTTC
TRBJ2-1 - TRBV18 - CASSPSEEGNEQFF TGTGCCAGCTCTCCCTCGGAGGAGGGGAATGAGCAGTTCTTC
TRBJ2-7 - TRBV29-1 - CSVEGRGTYEQYF TGCAGCGTTGAAGGGAGGGGTACCTACGAGCAGTACTTC
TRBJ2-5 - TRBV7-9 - CASSRKVQETQYF TGTGCCAGCAGCCGTAAGGTCCAAGAGACCCAGTACTTC
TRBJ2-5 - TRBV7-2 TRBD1 CASSLDRVGGETQYF TGTGCCAGCAGCCTGGACAGGGTAGGAGGGGAGACCCAGTACTTC
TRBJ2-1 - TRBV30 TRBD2 CAWSGTSGKNEQFF TGTGCCTGGAGTGGAACTAGCGGGAAAAATGAGCAGTTCTTC
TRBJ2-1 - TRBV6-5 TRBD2 CASSYAGGRFF TGTGCCAGCAGTTACGCGGGGGGGCGGTTCTTC